Detailed here is one T cell receptor (beta chain). Its binding antigen is unknown. No much larger clone is present one base from it, and per-base qualities are unavailable. TCR beta repertoires were profiled from peripheral blood of over 10 young patients with multiple sclerosis to demonstrate the VDJtools post-analysis software. The multiple sclerosis patients were children and adolescents ranging in age from about 6 to 17 years. This sample was taken from a study of post-analysis software for immune sequencing data (dated by TCRdb to the mid-2010s). Regarding the research as a whole: Relapsing-remitting, secondary progressive and progressive-relapsing multiple sclerosis were recorded as disease courses, and subtype annotation was lacking for some patients. A subset of samples was prepared in parallel using single-end sample barcoding, then pooled and co-amplified after Illumina adapter ligation. Patient repertoires were compared against around twelve previously published healthy control repertoires from donors aged 6 to 25 years.

On the study overall, not on this receptor specifically: Direct clustering with F measure showed strong co-clustering of samples prepared in the same batch, prompting a batch-effect correction. Compared with controls, multiple sclerosis patients had significantly lower normalized Chao1 diversity, a finding suggesting substantial peripheral T-cell clonal expansion. The multiple sclerosis patient group was slightly younger than the control group. Patients showed significantly higher frequencies than controls for about 5 TRBV segments, among them TRBV5-6, TRBV5-1 and TRBV20-1.

V was cut back by 3 bases and J by 13 bases, leaving a gap of 13 bases between them. From the cysteine through the phenylalanine, the CDR3 covers 12 amino acids. Kept here is only the CDR3 DNA, which spans 36 bases and is read in frame from base 1. CDR1 and CDR2 were assigned from the germline V gene (reference sequence) as LNHNV and YYDKDF. The library was prepared using PCR. Sequenced using an Illumina HiSeq 2500. To reduce PCR and sequencing biases, unique molecular identifiers were built into the TCR beta cDNA libraries. Per 1 to 10 million input T cells, roughly 0.5 million cDNA molecules were obtained, such that each molecule approximated one T cell. Patient libraries were prepared and sequenced with the same protocol used for the earlier healthy control dataset. Samples belonging to the same batch were prepared together, multiplexed and sequenced on a shared HiSeq lane. On the authors' methods: Raw barcoded reads were processed with MIGEC, and single-read molecular identifier groups were discarded before consensus assembly and CDR3 extraction. VDJtools was used for post-analysis of the clonotype tables, with diversity normalized by down-sampling every dataset to the smallest sample size. To correct batch-related cross-sample contamination, repertoire overlap clustering matched CDR3 amino acid sequences but not nucleotide sequences. TCRdb ran its own pipeline on the public reads, namely fastp trimming at Q25 and MiXCR clone calling, and kept in-frame beta chains. Every distinct CDR3 protein forms one entry, paired with its most common genes and DNA. TCRdb's processing, not the study's, gives the V and J calls here. The sample table contains approximately 770,000 distinct CDR3 sequences; only one count was recorded for just over 45% of them. The ten top clones hold roughly 5.2% of the sample.

The sequence was collected from a girl between 10 and 17 years old with multiple sclerosis. The chain is made from TRBV15 and TRBJ2-1, with a weak D call of TRBD2 (6 bases match). Specimen: blood. The CDR3 reads CATSRGGPPQFF. The DNA is TGTGCCACCAGCAGGGGAGGACCGCCCCAGTTCTTC.